The entry below gives a single TCR beta chain sequence along with its context. As yet, its antigen is unknown. This specimen belongs to a study of a mutant IDH1 vaccine in newly diagnosed glioma. Study information: Receipt of radiotherapy, temozolomide, or both preceded the study, and most received both.

This CDR3 has 16 residues. Between the trimmed V and J ends, which lost 4 bases and 0 bases, there was a span of 10 bases. Germline V gives CDR1 SGHVS, CDR2 FNYEAQ. Measured with immunoSEQ multiplex PCR; TCRdb has only the in-frame clones, and not every one. This table has tens of thousands of clones, approximately 80% appearing once. Stated time point: week 23, last vaccination. Alongside topical imiquimod, each dose of vaccine comprised 300 ug of mutant IDH1 20-mer peptide. The receptor was derived from a man aged 40-50 years with glioma. This sequence joins TRBV7-6 and TRBJ2-6; no clear D. The source material was PBMCs, sampled from a glioma patient whose treatment included an IDH1 peptide vaccine. CDR3 nucleotide sequence: TGTGCCAGCAGCTCTCCGTACAGCTCTGGGGCCAACGTCCTGACTTTC. Protein sequence: CASSSPYSSGANVLTF.